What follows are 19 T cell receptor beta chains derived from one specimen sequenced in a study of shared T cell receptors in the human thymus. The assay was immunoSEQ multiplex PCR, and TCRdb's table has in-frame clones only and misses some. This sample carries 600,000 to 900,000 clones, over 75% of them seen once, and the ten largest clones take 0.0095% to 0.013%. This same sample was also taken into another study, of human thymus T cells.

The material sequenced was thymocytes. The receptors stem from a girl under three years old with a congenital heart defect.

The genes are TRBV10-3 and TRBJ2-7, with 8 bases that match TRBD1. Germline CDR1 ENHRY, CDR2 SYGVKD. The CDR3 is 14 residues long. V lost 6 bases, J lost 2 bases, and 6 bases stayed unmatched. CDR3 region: CAISKKTGAYEQYF. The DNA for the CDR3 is TGTGCCATCAGCAAAAAGACAGGGGCCTACGAGCAGTACTTC.

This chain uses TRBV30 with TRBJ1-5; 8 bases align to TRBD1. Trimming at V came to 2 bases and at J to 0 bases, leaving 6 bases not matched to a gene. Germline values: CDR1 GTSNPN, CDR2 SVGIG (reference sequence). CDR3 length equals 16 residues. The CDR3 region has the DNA TGTGCCTGGAGTCCGGGACAGGACCTTAGCAATCAGCCCCAGCATTTT. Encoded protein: CAWSPGQDLSNQPQHF.

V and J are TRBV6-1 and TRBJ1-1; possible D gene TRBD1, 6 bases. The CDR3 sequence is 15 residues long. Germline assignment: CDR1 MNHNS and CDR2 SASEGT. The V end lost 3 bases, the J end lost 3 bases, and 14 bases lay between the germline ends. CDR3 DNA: TGTGCCAGCAGTGATAAAAACAGGGAGCACACTGAAGCTTTCTTT. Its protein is CASSDKNREHTEAFF.

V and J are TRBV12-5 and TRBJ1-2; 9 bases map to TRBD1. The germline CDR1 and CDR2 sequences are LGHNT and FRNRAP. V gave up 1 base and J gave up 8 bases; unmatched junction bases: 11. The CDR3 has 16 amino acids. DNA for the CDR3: TGTGCTAGTGGTTTGGCGGGACAGGGACTGCGTATGGGCTACACCTTC. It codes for CASGLAGQGLRMGYTF.

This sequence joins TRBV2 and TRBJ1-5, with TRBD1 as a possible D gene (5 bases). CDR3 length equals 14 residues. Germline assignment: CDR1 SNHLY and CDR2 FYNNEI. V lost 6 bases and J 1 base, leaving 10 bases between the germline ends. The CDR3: CASSRGTSNQPQHF. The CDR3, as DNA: TGTGCCAGCAGCCGGGGGACGAGCAATCAGCCCCAGCATTTT.

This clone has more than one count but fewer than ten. In DNA form, the CDR3 reads TGCGCCAGCAGCCAAGAACACCGTGGCAGTAACACTGAAGCTTTCTTT. It yields the protein CASSQEHRGSNTEAFF. The rearrangement links TRBV4-3 to TRBJ1-1, with D hard to call. The germline V gene has CDR1 LGHNA and CDR2 YSLEER. Trimming pared 0 bases from V and 2 bases from J, leaving 13 bases between. The CDR3 extends over 16 amino acids.

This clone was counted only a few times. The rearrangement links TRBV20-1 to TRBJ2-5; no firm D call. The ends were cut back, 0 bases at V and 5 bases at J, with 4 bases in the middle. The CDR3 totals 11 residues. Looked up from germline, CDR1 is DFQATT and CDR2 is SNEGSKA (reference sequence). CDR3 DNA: TGCAGTGCTAGAGATTCTGAGACCCAGTACTTC. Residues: CSARDSETQYF.

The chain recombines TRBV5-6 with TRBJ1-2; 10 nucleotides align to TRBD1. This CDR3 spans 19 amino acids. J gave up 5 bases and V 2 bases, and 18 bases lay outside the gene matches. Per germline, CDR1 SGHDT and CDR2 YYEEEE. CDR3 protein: CASSLEYGTGVELWYGYTF. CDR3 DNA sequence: TGTGCCAGCAGCTTAGAGTACGGGACAGGGGTCGAGCTTTGGTATGGCTACACCTTC. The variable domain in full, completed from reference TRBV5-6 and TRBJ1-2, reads DAGVTQSPTHLIKTRGQQVTLRCSPKSGHDTVSWYQQALGQGPQFIFQYYEEEERQRGNFPDRFSGHQFPNYSSELNVNALLLGDSALYLCASSLEYGTGVELWYGYTFGSGTRLTVV.

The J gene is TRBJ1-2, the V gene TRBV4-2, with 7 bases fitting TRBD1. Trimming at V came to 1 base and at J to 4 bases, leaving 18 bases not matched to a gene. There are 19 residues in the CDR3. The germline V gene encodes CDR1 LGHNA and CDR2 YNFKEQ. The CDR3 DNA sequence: TGTGCCAGCAGCCAAGGTATGGGGACAGCTACATATTATGGCTATGGCTACACCTTC. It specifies CASSQGMGTATYYGYGYTF.

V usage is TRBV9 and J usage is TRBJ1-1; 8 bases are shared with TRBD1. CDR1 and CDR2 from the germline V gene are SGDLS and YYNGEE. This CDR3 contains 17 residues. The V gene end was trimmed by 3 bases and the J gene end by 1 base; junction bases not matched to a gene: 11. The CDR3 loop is CASSADPDRDRNTEAFF. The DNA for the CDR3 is TGTGCCAGCAGCGCTGACCCGGACAGGGATCGGAACACTGAAGCTTTCTTT.

In nucleotides, the CDR3 is TGTGCCAGCAGCTTAGTTTGGGGGGGGAAGTATTTT. Protein product: CASSLVWGGKYF. This rearrangement joins TRBV13 to TRBJ2-3, with 7 bases aligning to TRBD2. Trimming cost V 1 base and J 13 bases; bases outside gene matches: 5. This CDR3 comprises 12 residues. Germline CDR1 PRHDT, CDR2 FYEKMQ (reference sequence).

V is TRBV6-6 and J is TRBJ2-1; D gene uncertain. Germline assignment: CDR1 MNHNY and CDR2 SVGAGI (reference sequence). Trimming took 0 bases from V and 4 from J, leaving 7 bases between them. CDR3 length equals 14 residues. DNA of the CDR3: TGTGCCAGCAGTTACTCGATGGCTTACAATGAGCAGTTCTTC. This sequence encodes CASSYSMAYNEQFF.

In nucleotides, the CDR3 is TGTGCCAGCTCACCCCAGGGACAGGATGTCCCTAACTATGGCTACACCTTC. This codes for CASSPQGQDVPNYGYTF. This chain uses TRBV18 with TRBJ1-2; 8 bases line up with TRBD1. The CDR3 length is 17 residues. Trimming removed 3 bases from V and 0 bases from J; junction bases left unmatched: 9. Germline CDR1 reads KGHSH; CDR2 reads LQKENI.

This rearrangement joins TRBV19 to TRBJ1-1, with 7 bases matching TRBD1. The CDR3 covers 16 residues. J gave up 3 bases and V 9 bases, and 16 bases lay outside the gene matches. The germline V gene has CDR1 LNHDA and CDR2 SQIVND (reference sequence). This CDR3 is CASAGQEINRDTEAFF. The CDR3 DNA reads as TGTGCCAGCGCCGGACAGGAAATCAATAGGGACACTGAAGCTTTCTTT.

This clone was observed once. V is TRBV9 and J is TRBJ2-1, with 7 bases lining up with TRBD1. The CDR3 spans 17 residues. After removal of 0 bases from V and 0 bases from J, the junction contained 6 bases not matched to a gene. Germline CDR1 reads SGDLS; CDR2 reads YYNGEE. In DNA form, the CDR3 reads TGTGCCAGCAGCGTAGTAGGGGGCGCCGGCTCCTACAATGAGCAGTTCTTC. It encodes CASSVVGGAGSYNEQFF.

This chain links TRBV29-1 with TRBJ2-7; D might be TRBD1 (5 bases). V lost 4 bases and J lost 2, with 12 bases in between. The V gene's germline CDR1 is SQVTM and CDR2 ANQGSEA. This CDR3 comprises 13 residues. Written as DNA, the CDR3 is TGCAGCGTTGTGGGGCTTTTAACCTACGAGCAGTACTTC. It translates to CSVVGLLTYEQYF.

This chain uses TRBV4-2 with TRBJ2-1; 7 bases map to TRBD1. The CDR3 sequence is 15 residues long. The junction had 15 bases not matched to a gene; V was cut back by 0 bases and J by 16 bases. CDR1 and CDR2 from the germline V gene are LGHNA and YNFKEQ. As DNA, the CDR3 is TGTGCCAGCAGCCAAGATTCCGCGGTAAGGGGGCGATTCTTCTTC. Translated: CASSQDSAVRGRFFF.

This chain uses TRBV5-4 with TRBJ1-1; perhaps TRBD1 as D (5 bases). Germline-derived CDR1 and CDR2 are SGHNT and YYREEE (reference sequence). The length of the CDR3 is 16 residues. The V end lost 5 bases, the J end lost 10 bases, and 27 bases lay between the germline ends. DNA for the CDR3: TGTGCCAGCAGTCCCATACTTGACGGGGGAATCAATCGAGCTTTCTTT. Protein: CASSPILDGGINRAFF.

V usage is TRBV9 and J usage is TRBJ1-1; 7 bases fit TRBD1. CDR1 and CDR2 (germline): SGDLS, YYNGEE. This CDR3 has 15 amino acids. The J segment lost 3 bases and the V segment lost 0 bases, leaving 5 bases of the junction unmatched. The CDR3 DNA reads TGTGCCAGCAGCGTAGAGACAGGGCTCGACACTGAAGCTTTCTTT. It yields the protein CASSVETGLDTEAFF.